A single sample is the source of the 22 T cell receptor beta chains below, sequenced in a study of cytomegalovirus exposure and HLA in healthy donors (dated by TCRdb to about 2017). Library creation used the immunoSEQ multiplex PCR assay. For the multiplex PCR, a mixture combining 60 forward primers for TCR Vbeta segments and 13 reverse primers for TCR Jbeta segments was used. The source is immuneACCESS, and TCRdb retained only in-frame sequences with V and J called. Part of the clones is not carried over; for the studies checked, unresolved V genes explain less than half of this, and the remainder is unexplained. The sample includes over 150,000 clones, with approximately 88% observed a single time. The leading ten clones occupy about 1.2% of the sample. The sequencing input was PBMCs. Receptors originate from a boy between 2 and 10 years old in good health and CMV-seronegative.

The J gene is TRBJ1-1, the V gene TRBV6-6; 7 bases map to TRBD1. The V segment lost 0 bases and the J segment 4 bases; nucleotides outside the gene matches: 8. Germline CDR1 MNHNY, CDR2 SVGAGI (reference sequence). This CDR3 has 16 amino acids. CDR3 nucleotides: TGTGCCAGCAGTTACTCGCACAGGGGAGGAACCACTGAAGCTTTCTTT. Translated: CASSYSHRGGTTEAFF.

The V and J genes are TRBV9 and TRBJ2-5; no definite D call. This CDR3 comprises 13 residues. CDR1 is SGDLS and CDR2 is YYNGEE in the germline V gene. Trimming removed 3 bases at V and 7 bases at J, with 13 bases between. The chain's CDR3 is CASSASLVGTQYF. In DNA, the CDR3 is TGTGCCAGCAGCGCAAGCCTAGTCGGGACCCAGTACTTC.

The V and J genes are TRBV5-6 and TRBJ2-7; D is possibly TRBD1 (6 bases). V gave up 0 bases and J gave up 3 bases, with 16 bases separating them. The CDR3 is 16 residues long. Looked up from germline, CDR1 is SGHDT and CDR2 is YYEEEE. The CDR3 here is CASSLGPGARVYEQYF. CDR3 coding DNA: TGTGCCAGCAGCTTGGGGCCAGGGGCGAGGGTCTACGAGCAGTACTTC.

This clone was seen a handful of times. V and J are TRBV5-8 and TRBJ1-4; 8 nucleotides match TRBD1. V shed 5 bases and J 1 base; nucleotides not matched to a gene: 10. Germline values: CDR1 SGHTS, CDR2 YDEGEE. The CDR3 runs 17 residues. For the CDR3, the DNA is TGTGCCAGCAGTCGGACTACAGGGGGAATAACTAATGAAAAACTGTTTTTT. Encoded protein: CASSRTTGGITNEKLFF.

The chain joins TRBV7-8 to TRBJ2-1, with 8 bases lining up with TRBD2. The CDR3 totals 14 residues. Trimming removed 2 bases from V and 7 bases from J; junction bases left unmatched: 4. CDR1 and CDR2 from the germline V gene are SGHVS and FQNEAQ. CDR3 in amino acids: CASSLSGRGNEQFF. The CDR3 coding sequence is TGTGCCAGCAGCTTAAGCGGGAGAGGGAATGAGCAGTTCTTC. Looking up the rest from reference TRBV7-8 and TRBJ2-1 gives the full variable domain: GAGVSQSPRYKVAKRGQDVALRCDPISGHVSLFWYQQALGQGPEFLTYFQNEAQLDKSGLPSDRFFAERPEGSVSTLKIQRTQQEDSAVYLCASSLSGRGNEQFFGPGTRLTVL.

The chain joins TRBV10-3 to TRBJ2-7, with 7 bases identical to TRBD1. The CDR3 runs 13 residues. J lost 2 bases, V lost 6 bases, and 4 bases had no gene match. CDR1 and CDR2 (germline): ENHRY, SYGVKD. The DNA of the CDR3 is TGTGCCATCAGGACGACAGGGACCTACGAGCAGTACGTC. Its protein is CAIRTTGTYEQYV.

For the CDR3, the DNA is TGTGCCAGAACTCCGGGACAAGGAAAAGAAAAACTGTTTTTT. Its translation is CARTPGQGKEKLFF. V gene TRBV25-1 combines with J gene TRBJ1-4; possibly TRBD1 for D (6 bases). The germline V and J ends were trimmed by 9 bases and 8 bases, with 19 bases remaining between them. The CDR3 runs 14 residues. Germline V gene lookup returns CDR1 MGHDK and CDR2 SYGVNS.

The rearrangement links TRBV7-8 to TRBJ1-1; no reliable D call. The germline V gene encodes CDR1 SGHVS and CDR2 FQNEAQ. CDR3 length equals 14 residues. Trimming shortened V by 5 bases and J by 0 bases, and 10 bases separated the two germline ends. As DNA, the CDR3 is TGTGCCAGCAGCCCCGGAGTCATGAACACTGAAGCTTTCTTT. Translated: CASSPGVMNTEAFF.

The chain uses TRBV5-1 and TRBJ1-1, with D unresolved. Trimming stripped 3 bases from V and 1 base from J, with 10 bases between. The CDR3 has 14 amino acids. CDR1 and CDR2 (germline): SGHRS, YFSETQ. As DNA, the CDR3 is TGCGCCAGCAGCTCCGGTTCGGGGAACACTGAAGCTTTCTTT. Protein product: CASSSGSGNTEAFF.

The chain has TRBV7-9 and TRBJ2-1; maybe TRBD2 (6 bases). Looked up from germline, CDR1 is SEHNR and CDR2 is FQNEAQ (reference sequence). V dropped 3 bases and J dropped 2 bases, with 17 bases sitting between them. This CDR3 has 17 amino acids. The CDR3 nucleotides read TGTGCCAGCAGCTTGATCTTCCTAGCGTCAACCTACAATGAGCAGTTCTTC. This codes for CASSLIFLASTYNEQFF.

The chain links TRBV27 to TRBJ2-1, with D possibly being TRBD2 (6 bases). The CDR3 extends over 15 amino acids. The germline V gene encodes CDR1 MNHEY and CDR2 SMNVEV (reference sequence). V dropped 2 bases and J dropped 5 bases, with 13 bases sitting between them. CDR3 loop: CASSLISGPNNEQFF. In nucleotides, the CDR3 is TGTGCCAGCAGTTTAATTAGCGGTCCCAACAATGAGCAGTTCTTC.

In this sample, this clone turned up once. The V call is TRBV30, the J call TRBJ1-2, with 8 bases aligning to TRBD1. The CDR3 consists of 13 residues. Germline V gives CDR1 GTSNPN, CDR2 SVGIG (reference sequence). Trimming cost V 1 base and J 3 bases; bases outside gene matches: 1. The CDR3 DNA is TGTGCCTGGAGTGGGACAGGGTACTATGGCTACACCTTC. Its protein is CAWSGTGYYGYTF. Variable domain in full (rest from reference TRBV30 and TRBJ1-2): SQTIHQWPATLVQPVGSPLSLECTVEGTSNPNLYWYRQAAGRGLQLLFYSVGIGQISSEVPQNLSASRPQDRQFILSSKKLLLSDSGFYLCAWSGTGYYGYTFGSGTRLTVV.

This clone was counted a few times. J is TRBJ2-1 and V is TRBV30; 7 nucleotides line up with TRBD2. V dropped 0 bases and J dropped 10; count of bases not matched to a gene: 15. The germline V gene has CDR1 GTSNPN and CDR2 SVGIG (reference sequence). The CDR3 is 16 residues long. CDR3 bases: TGTGCCTGGAGTGTACTCGGGGGAGGGACGGTCGGCGAGCAGTTCTTC. Its translation: CAWSVLGGGTVGEQFF.

The chain links TRBV2 to TRBJ1-1; D not resolved. V dropped 3 bases and J dropped 5 bases, with 10 bases sitting between them. Germline values: CDR1 SNHLY, CDR2 FYNNEI. There are 13 residues in the CDR3. The CDR3 sequence: CASSDSGNTEAFF. The DNA of the CDR3 is TGTGCCAGCAGTGACTCGGGTAATACTGAAGCTTTCTTT.

The V and J genes are TRBV7-8 and TRBJ1-1; D is perhaps TRBD1 (6 bases). Germline CDR1 SGHVS, CDR2 FQNEAQ. The CDR3 consists of 15 residues. V lost 2 bases to trimming and J lost 1 base, with 11 bases between them. The CDR3 DNA reads as TGTGCCAGCAGCTTAATGACAGGCCAGAACACTGAAGCTTTCTTT. It is translated as CASSLMTGQNTEAFF.

The V call is TRBV7-9, the J call TRBJ1-5, with D maybe TRBD1 (5 bases). Germline assignment: CDR1 SEHNR and CDR2 FQNEAQ (reference sequence). V lost 6 bases to trimming and J lost 1 base, with 19 bases between them. This CDR3 is 17 amino acids long. The CDR3 DNA reads as TGTGCCAGCAGTAGGGGAGGGGTCGCTGGGAGCAATCAGCCCCAGCATTTT. It translates to CASSRGGVAGSNQPQHF. Drawing the rest from reference TRBV7-9 and TRBJ1-5, the complete variable domain is DTGVSQNPRHKITKRGQNVTFRCDPISEHNRLYWYRQTLGQGPEFLTYFQNEAQLEKSRLLSDRFSAERPKGSFSTLEIQRTEQGDSAMYLCASSRGGVAGSNQPQHFGDGTRLSIL.

The chain is built from TRBV7-9 and TRBJ2-3; no reliable D call. The CDR3 has 13 amino acids. V lost 6 bases and J lost 2, with 9 bases in between. CDR1 is SEHNR, CDR2 FQNEAQ, per germline (reference sequence). The CDR3 DNA reads as TGTGCCAGCAGAGCGCGAGCCACAGATACGCAGTATTTT. Its translation: CASRARATDTQYF.

This chain links TRBV6-5 with TRBJ2-7; 8 bases match TRBD1. The V gene end was trimmed by 4 bases and the J gene end by 3 bases; junction bases not matched to a gene: 11. The CDR3 spans 16 residues. Germline values: CDR1 MNHEY, CDR2 SVGAGI. The CDR3 sequence: CASSSKSGGQVYEQYF. The CDR3 region has the DNA TGTGCCAGCAGTTCCAAGTCAGGGGGCCAGGTCTACGAGCAGTACTTC.

The genes are TRBV7-6 and TRBJ1-1; D gene uncertain. The CDR3 covers 12 residues. V was trimmed by 5 bases and J by 7 bases, leaving 11 bases between them. Germline assignment: CDR1 SGHVS and CDR2 FNYEAQ. The CDR3 is CASSSRGGEAFF. CDR3 coding DNA: TGTGCCAGCAGCAGTCGGGGAGGTGAAGCTTTCTTT.

The rearrangement links TRBV20-1 to TRBJ1-1; no clear D. Germline CDR1 is DFQATT and CDR2 is SNEGSKA (reference sequence). V lost 3 bases, J lost 7 bases, and 3 bases lay in between. The CDR3 totals 9 residues. The CDR3 region is CSASLEAFF. CDR3 nucleotides: TGCAGTGCTAGTCTTGAAGCTTTCTTT.

This clone has just one count. The rearrangement joins TRBV5-6 to TRBJ2-5, with TRBD2 matching 10 bases. Germline V gene lookup returns CDR1 SGHDT and CDR2 YYEEEE. V lost 4 bases and J lost 5; bases outside the gene matches: 11. The CDR3 runs 16 residues. DNA for the CDR3: TGTGCCAGCAGCCGGGGGTCTAGCGGGGGATATGAGACCCAGTACTTC. This translates into CASSRGSSGGYETQYF.

The gene calls are TRBV9 and TRBJ1-2, with D tentatively TRBD1 (5 bases). In germline, CDR1 is SGDLS, CDR2 YYNGEE. The CDR3 spans 15 residues. V was pared by 3 bases and J by 2 bases, with 14 bases between. CDR3: CASSASREGNYGYTF. The DNA of the CDR3 is TGTGCCAGCAGCGCGTCACGGGAGGGGAACTATGGCTACACCTTC.